The clone carrying this T cell receptor beta chain was observed many times. 5'RACE template switching generated TCR cDNA, adding a universal primer site and UMIs. One entry per CDR3 protein, called by TCRdb with MiXCR from the 5' RACE reads. The table lists more than 15,000 distinct CDR3 sequences, 4% of them singletons. CDR3 length equals 17 residues. The V gene lost 0 bases and the J gene lost 5 bases, with 19 bases spanning the gap. Germline-derived CDR1 and CDR2 are DFQATT and SNEGSKA (reference sequence). The data stem from a study of T cells after yellow fever vaccination. Turning to the study itself: Each low-cell-number fraction was prepared by means of SMART-Seq v4 Ultra Low Input. Study results and limitations: One caveat is that FACS-sorted repertoires could contain abundant clonotypes contaminating from the bulk population.

The sample was PBMCs, either bulk or a sorted T-cell subset (CD4+, CD8+, memory, or dextramer-sorted; not recorded which), taken 15 days after the yellow fever booster vaccination. The rearrangement joins TRBV20-1 to TRBJ2-2, with D perhaps given as TRBD1 or TRBD2 (6 bases each). This receptor was obtained from a man aged 30 to 39 who received the YFV17D yellow fever vaccine. This CDR3 is CSARDKGGGIRTGELFF. CDR3 bases: TGCAGTGCTAGAGATAAGGGGGGCGGAATCCGGACCGGGGAGCTGTTTTTT.